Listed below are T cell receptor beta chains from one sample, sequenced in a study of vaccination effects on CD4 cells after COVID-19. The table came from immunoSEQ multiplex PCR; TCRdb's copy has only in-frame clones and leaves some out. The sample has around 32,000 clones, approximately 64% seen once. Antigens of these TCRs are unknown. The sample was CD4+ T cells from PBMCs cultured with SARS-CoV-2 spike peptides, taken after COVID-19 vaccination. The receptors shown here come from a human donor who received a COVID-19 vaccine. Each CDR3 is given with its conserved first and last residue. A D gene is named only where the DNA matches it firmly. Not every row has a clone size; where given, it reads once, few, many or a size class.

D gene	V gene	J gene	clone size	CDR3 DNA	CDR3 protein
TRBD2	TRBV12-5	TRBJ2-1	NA	TGTGCTAGTGGTTCTAGCGGGAGGGTTTACAATGAGCAGTTCTTC	CASGSSGRVYNEQFF
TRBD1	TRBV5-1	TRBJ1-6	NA	TGCGCCAGCAGCTTGAACCGATCCGGGACAGGTTTTTTCGGTCGGGGGTCACCCCTCCACTTT	CASSLNRSGTGFFGRGSPLHF
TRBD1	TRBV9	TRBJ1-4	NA	TGTGCCAGCAGCGCGGGACAGGGGGAAAAACTGTTTTTT	CASSAGQGEKLFF
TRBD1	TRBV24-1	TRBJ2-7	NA	TGTGCCACCAGTCGGGGACAGGGAGGGAAAAACGAGCAGTACTTC	CATSRGQGGKNEQYF
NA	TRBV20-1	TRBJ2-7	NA	TGCAGTGCGGAATGGGACTACGAGCAGTACTTC	CSAEWDYEQYF
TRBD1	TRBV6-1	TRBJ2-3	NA	TGTGCCAGCAGTGGGGGCAGGGGGCGAAGTCCCGCAGATACGCAGTATTTT	CASSGGRGRSPADTQYF
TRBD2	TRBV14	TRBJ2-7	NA	TGTGCCAGCAGCCAAGCTAGCGGGAGTTTTAACGAGCAGTACTTC	CASSQASGSFNEQYF
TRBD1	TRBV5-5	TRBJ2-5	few	TGTGCCAGCAGCTTAGGACAGGGGCAAGAGACCCAGTACTTC	CASSLGQGQETQYF
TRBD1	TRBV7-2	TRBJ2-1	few	TGTGCCAGCAGCCCATGGGACAGGGAGGGCAATGAGCAGTTCTTC	CASSPWDREGNEQFF
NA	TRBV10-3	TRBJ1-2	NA	TGTGCCACAAAAGAACAGGGCAACTATGGCTACACCTTC	CATKEQGNYGYTF
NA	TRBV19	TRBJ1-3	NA	TGTGCCAGTAGTAAGCGGTTCGGCTCTGGAAACACCATATATTTT	CASSKRFGSGNTIYF
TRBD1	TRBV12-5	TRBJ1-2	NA	TGTGCTAGTGGTTTGGCCCCGGGACAGGGGAACTATGGCTACACCTTC	CASGLAPGQGNYGYTF
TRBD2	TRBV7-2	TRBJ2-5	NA	TGTGCCAGCAGCTTTGCGGGGGGGGAGACCCAGTACTTC	CASSFAGGETQYF
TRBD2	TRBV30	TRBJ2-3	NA	TGTGCCTGGACCCCAGGAACGCGGGGGGGCGCAGATACGCAGTATTTT	CAWTPGTRGGADTQYF
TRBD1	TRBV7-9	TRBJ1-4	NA	TGTGCCAGCACCCATGGACAGGGGACGGGTGCAACTAATGAAAAACTGTTTTTT	CASTHGQGTGATNEKLFF
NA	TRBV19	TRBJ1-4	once	TGTGCCAGTAGCCGAACCCCACAGGGTTCTAATGAAAAACTGTTTTTT	CASSRTPQGSNEKLFF